This T cell receptor (beta chain) was captured in a study of T cells in women clearing cervical HPV infection. To note about this clone: What it binds is not known. The read terminates 3 residues ahead of where the CDR3 ends, so the germline J gene completes it.

This table comes from immunoSEQ multiplex PCR, and its TCRdb copy is limited to in-frame clones, with some not included. Its clone listing holds some 28,000 clones. Overall study findings and caveats: TRBV6-7 relative abundance averaged approximately 0.11% in cases and about 0.15% in controls.

The CDR3 loop spans 13 amino acids. Looked up from germline, CDR1 is LNHDA and CDR2 is SQIVND (reference sequence). This sequence was found in a woman aged 18 to 75 with a cervical HPV16 infection that either progressed to CIN3+ or cleared (not recorded which). The gene calls are TRBV19 and TRBJ1-4; no clear D gene. Sequencing was done on a sample of blood buffy coat. Incomplete CDR3 DNA: TGTGCCAGTAAAGGGTTTAAGAATTCACCA. Protein sequence: CASKGFKNSP. The full CDR3 reads CASKGFKNSPLFF.